This T cell receptor beta chain derives from a study of T cells after yellow fever vaccination. Study information: In the case of low-cell-number fractions, SMART-Seq v4 Ultra Low Input was used for preparation. Study-wide findings and caveats: The presence of abundant clonotypes contaminating from the bulk population was possible in FACS-sorted repertoires. Most primary-vaccination clones reappeared after the booster (approximately 96% CD4, 75% to 90% CD8).

This clonotype has a count of ten or more. The antigen is unknown. The TCR cDNA carried a universal primer site and UMIs from 5'RACE template switching. MiXCR was run by TCRdb on the 5' RACE reads, yielding one entry per CDR3 protein. There are about 69,000 distinct CDR3 sequences in the sample; around 6.2% occur only once, and roughly 2.2% lies in the top ten. Deletions cut 4 bases from V and 5 bases from J, with 9 bases between. Germline loops: CDR1 WNHNN, CDR2 SYGVQD (reference sequence). This CDR3 comprises 13 residues. V is TRBV10-1 and J is TRBJ2-1; maybe TRBD2 (7 bases). This receptor was taken from a man between 18 and 29 years old who received the YFV17D yellow fever vaccine. This sample comprised CD4+ T cells sorted from PBMCs, obtained around 16 days after the first yellow fever vaccination. In DNA form, the CDR3 reads TGCGCCAGCAGTGGCGGGGGCAACAATGAGCAGTTCTTC. Its translation: CASSGGGNNEQFF.